These 9 T cell receptor beta chains were sequenced from one sample in a study of blood T cell repertoires in COVID-19. Profiled with immunoSEQ multiplex PCR; TCRdb holds only in-frame clones, not every one. Altogether 490,000 or so clones are present, 88% being singletons, with the ten largest covering about 1.7%. The specimen sequenced was PBMCs or T cells enriched from blood (not recorded which). Every receptor here comes from a woman aged 40 to 49 who had recovered from COVID-19.

Points on this clone: This specimen includes other DNA sequences encoding the same CDR3. This chain uses TRBV3-1 (or the pseudogene TRBV3-2) with TRBJ1-1; no definite D call. Germline V gene sequence: CDR1 LGHDT, CDR2 YNNKEL (reference sequence). This CDR3 has 14 amino acids. Trimming shortened V by 0 bases and J by 1 base, and 6 bases separated the two germline ends. In nucleotides, the CDR3 is TGTGCCAGCAGCCAAGATCGGGGGAACACTGAAGCTTTCTTT. This encodes CASSQDRGNTEAFF.

The chain uses TRBV11-2 and TRBJ1-2; 10 bases match TRBD1. CDR1 and CDR2 (germline): SGHAT, FQNNGV. This CDR3 has 15 residues. The ends lost 5 bases at V and 7 bases at J; junction bases unmatched: 10. The CDR3 bases are TGTGCCAGCAGCCCGCCCGGGACAGGGGAGCGTGGCTACACCTTC. It is translated as CASSPPGTGERGYTF.

The chain links TRBV18 to TRBJ2-7; no clear D gene. Germline lookup yields CDR1 KGHSH and CDR2 LQKENI. The CDR3 has 14 amino acids. V was cut by 2 bases and J by 7 bases, with 15 bases left in between. CDR3 region: CASSPIPFRQEQYF. The DNA for the CDR3 is TGTGCCAGCTCACCAATTCCGTTTCGTCAGGAGCAGTACTTC.

The sample holds one count of this clone. The chain employs TRBV27 and TRBJ1-5; D gene ambiguous. The V gene's germline CDR1 is MNHEY and CDR2 SMNVEV (reference sequence). The CDR3 is made up of 15 amino acids. Trimming stripped 4 bases from V and 3 bases from J, with 13 bases between. The CDR3 is CASSYIGGFNQPQHF. For the CDR3, the DNA is TGTGCCAGCAGTTACATAGGAGGATTCAATCAGCCCCAGCATTTT.

The chain employs TRBV11-2 and TRBJ2-4, with no clear D. The CDR3 is made up of 16 amino acids. Germline CDR1 SGHAT, CDR2 FQNNGV. Trimming took off 4 bases at V and 0 bases at J, with 13 bases between the two ends. The CDR3 DNA reads TGTGCCAGCAGCTCGTACAACATTCTAGCCAAAAACATTCAGTACTTC. This translates into CASSSYNILAKNIQYF.

This sequence joins TRBV24-1 and TRBJ2-1; D is ambiguous. The germline V gene encodes CDR1 KGHDR and CDR2 SFDVKD. This CDR3 is 12 amino acids long. The germline V and J ends were trimmed by 9 bases and 5 bases, with 10 bases remaining between them. The CDR3 spells CATAAADNEQFF. The CDR3 DNA reads as TGTGCCACCGCGGCGGCGGACAATGAGCAGTTCTTC.

V usage is TRBV11-2 and J usage is TRBJ2-7; 10 positions match TRBD1. After removal of 6 bases from V and 1 base from J, the junction contained 6 bases not matched to a gene. This CDR3 has 15 amino acids. The germline V gene has CDR1 SGHAT and CDR2 FQNNGV. CDR3 bases: TGTGCCAGCAGGACCCCGGGACAGGGGTCCTACGAGCAGTACTTC. Translation: CASRTPGQGSYEQYF.

This clone was seen a single time. This chain uses TRBV7-2 with TRBJ1-1; the match to TRBD1 covers 10 bases. Germline lookup yields CDR1 SGHTA and CDR2 FQGNSA. CDR3 length: 15 residues. Trimming removed 7 bases from V and 1 base from J; junction bases left unmatched: 6. CDR3 region: CASTTGQGENTEAFF. The CDR3 DNA reads as TGTGCCAGCACCACCGGACAGGGGGAGAACACTGAAGCTTTCTTT. Drawing the rest from reference TRBV7-2 and TRBJ1-1, the complete variable domain is GAGVSQSPSNKVTEKGKDVELRCDPISGHTALYWYRQSLGQGLEFLIYFQGNSAPDKSGLPSDRFSAERTGGSVSTLTIQRTQQEDSAVYLCASTTGQGENTEAFFGQGTRLTVV.

This clone was seen a handful of times. CDR3 region: CASSLSSSYEQYF. The CDR3 region has the DNA TGTGCCAGCAGCTTGAGTAGCTCCTACGAGCAGTACTTC. V gene TRBV5-4 combines with J gene TRBJ2-7, with unresolved D. Germline lookup yields CDR1 SGHNT and CDR2 YYREEE (reference sequence). The CDR3 runs to 13 residues. V was shortened by 1 base and J by 0 bases, with 5 bases between the two germline ends.